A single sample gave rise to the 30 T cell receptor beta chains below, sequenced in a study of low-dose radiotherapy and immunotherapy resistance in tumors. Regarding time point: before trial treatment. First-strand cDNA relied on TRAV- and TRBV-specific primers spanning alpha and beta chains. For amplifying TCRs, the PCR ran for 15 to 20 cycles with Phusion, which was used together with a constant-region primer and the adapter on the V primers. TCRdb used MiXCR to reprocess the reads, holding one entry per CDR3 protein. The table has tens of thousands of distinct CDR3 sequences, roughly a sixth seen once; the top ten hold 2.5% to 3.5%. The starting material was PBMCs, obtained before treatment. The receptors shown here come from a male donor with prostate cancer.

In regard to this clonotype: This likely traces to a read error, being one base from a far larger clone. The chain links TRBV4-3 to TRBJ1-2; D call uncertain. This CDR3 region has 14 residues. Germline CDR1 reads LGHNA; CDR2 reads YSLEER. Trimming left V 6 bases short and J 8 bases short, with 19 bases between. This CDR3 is CASRFSRDPRGYTF. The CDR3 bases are TGCGCCAGCAGATTCTCCCGGGATCCTAGGGGCTACACCTTC.

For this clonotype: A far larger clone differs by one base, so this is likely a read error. The CDR3 nucleotides read TGTGCCAGCAGTTACCCGACAGAGTCCTACGAGCAGTTCTTC. Encoded protein: CASSYPTESYEQFF. The chain has TRBV6-6 and TRBJ2-1; D perhaps matches TRBD1 (5 bases). V lost 2 bases, J lost 10 bases, and 15 bases lay in between. The CDR3 runs 14 residues. Germline assignment: CDR1 MNHNY and CDR2 SVGAGI (reference sequence).

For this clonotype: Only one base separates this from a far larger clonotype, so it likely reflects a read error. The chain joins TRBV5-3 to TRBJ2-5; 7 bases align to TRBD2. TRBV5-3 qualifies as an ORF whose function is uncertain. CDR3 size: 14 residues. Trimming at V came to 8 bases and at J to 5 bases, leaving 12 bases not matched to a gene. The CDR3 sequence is CASIRGGDFETQYF. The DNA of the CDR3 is TGTGCCAGCATCCGGGGAGGGGACTTTGAGACCCAGTACTTC.

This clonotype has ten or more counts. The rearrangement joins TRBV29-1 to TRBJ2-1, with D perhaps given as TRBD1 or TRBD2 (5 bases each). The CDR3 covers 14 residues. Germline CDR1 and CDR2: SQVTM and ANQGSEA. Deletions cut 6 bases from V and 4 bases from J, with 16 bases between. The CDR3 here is CSVVTRDGYNEQFF. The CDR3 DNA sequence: TGCAGCGTGGTCACCCGGGACGGATACAATGAGCAGTTCTTC.

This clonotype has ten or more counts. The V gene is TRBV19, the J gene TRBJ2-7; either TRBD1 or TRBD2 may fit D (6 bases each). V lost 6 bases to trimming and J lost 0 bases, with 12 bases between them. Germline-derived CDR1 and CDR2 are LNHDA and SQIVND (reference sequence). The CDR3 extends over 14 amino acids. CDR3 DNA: TGTGCCAGTAGGCTCAGGGGAGGCTCCTACGAGCAGTACTTC. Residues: CASRLRGGSYEQYF.

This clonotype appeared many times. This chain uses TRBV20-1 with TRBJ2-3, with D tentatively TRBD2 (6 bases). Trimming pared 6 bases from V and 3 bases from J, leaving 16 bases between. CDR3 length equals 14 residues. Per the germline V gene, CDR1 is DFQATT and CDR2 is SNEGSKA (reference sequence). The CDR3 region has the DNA TGCAGTGCCTCACAGATTGCGGGGACAGATACGCAGTATTTT. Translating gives CSASQIAGTDTQYF.

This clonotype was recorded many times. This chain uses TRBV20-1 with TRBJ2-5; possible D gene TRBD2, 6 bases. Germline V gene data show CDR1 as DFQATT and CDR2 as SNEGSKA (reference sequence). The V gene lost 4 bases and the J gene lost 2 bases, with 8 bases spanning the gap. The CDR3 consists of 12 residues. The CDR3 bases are TGCAGTGCTATAGCGGAACAAGAGACCCAGTACTTC. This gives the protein CSAIAEQETQYF.

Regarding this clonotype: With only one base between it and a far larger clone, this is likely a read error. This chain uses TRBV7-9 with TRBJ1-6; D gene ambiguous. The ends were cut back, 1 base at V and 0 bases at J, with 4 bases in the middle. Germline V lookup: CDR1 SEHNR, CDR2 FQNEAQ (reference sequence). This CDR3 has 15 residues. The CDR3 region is CASSLGSSYNSPLHF. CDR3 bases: TGTGCCAGCAGCTTAGGGAGCTCCTATAATTCACCCCTCCACTTT.

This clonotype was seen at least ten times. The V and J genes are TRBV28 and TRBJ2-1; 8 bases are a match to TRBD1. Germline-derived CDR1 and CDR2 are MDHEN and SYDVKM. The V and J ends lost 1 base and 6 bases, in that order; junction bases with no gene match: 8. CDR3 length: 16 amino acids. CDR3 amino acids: CASSLLGTGRINEQFF. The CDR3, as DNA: TGTGCCAGCAGTTTATTGGGGACAGGTAGGATCAATGAGCAGTTCTTC.

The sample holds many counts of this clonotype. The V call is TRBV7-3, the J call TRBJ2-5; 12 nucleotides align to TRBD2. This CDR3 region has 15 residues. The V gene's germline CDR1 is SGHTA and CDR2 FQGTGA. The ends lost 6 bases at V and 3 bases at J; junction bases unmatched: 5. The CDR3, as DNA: TGTGCCAGCAGTCTAGCGGGGGGGCGAGAAGAGACCCAGTACTTC. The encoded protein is CASSLAGGREETQYF.

The CDR3 region is CASTLGTASYGYTF. DNA of the CDR3: TGTGCCAGCACCTTGGGGACAGCCTCTTATGGCTACACCTTC. The chain joins TRBV12-3 or TRBV12-4 to TRBJ1-2; 7 bases are shared with TRBD1. V lost 7 bases, J lost 5 bases, and 10 bases stayed unmatched. The CDR3 runs 14 residues.

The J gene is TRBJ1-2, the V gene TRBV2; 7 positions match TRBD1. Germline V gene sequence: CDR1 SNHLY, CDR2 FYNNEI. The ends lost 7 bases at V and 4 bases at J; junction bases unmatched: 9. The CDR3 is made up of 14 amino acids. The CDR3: CASTSSTGSYGYTF. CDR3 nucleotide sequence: TGTGCCAGCACATCTTCGACAGGGTCCTATGGCTACACCTTC.

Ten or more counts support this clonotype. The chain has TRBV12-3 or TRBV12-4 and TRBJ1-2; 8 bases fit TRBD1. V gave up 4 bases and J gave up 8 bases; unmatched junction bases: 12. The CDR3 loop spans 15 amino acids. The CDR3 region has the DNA TGTGCCAGCAGTTCGGGGGGCAGGGGGCATGAAGGCTACACCTTC. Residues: CASSSGGRGHEGYTF.

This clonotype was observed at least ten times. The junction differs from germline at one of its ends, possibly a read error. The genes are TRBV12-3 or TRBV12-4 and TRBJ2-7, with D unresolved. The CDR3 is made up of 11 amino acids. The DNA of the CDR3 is TGTGCCAGCAGTTTAGAGTCTACCGAGGACTTC. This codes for CASSLESTEDF.

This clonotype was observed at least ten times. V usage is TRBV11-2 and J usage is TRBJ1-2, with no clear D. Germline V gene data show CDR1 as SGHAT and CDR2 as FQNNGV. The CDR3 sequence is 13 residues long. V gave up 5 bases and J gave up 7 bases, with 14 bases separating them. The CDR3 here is CASSTSPGLGYTF. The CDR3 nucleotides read TGTGCCAGCAGCACCAGTCCCGGGCTTGGCTACACCTTC.

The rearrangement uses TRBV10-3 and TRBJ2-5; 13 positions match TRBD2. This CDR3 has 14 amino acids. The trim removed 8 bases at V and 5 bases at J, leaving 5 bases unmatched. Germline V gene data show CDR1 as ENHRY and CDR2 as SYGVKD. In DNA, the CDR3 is TGTGCCATCGAACTAGCGGGGGGGCAGGAGACCCAGTACTTC. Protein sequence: CAIELAGGQETQYF.

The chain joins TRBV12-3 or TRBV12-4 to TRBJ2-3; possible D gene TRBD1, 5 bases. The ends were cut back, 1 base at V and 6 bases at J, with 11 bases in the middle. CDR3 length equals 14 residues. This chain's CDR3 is CASSLGGQGDTQYF. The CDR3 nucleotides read TGTGCCAGCAGTTTAGGGGGCCAGGGTGATACGCAGTATTTT.

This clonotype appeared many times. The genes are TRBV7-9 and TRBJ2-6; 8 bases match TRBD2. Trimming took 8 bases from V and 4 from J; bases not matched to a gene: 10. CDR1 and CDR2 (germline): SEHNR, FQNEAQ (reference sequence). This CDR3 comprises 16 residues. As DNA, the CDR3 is TGTGCCAGCCGTACGGGAGGGGCGCCAGGGGCCAACGTCCTGACTTTC. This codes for CASRTGGAPGANVLTF.

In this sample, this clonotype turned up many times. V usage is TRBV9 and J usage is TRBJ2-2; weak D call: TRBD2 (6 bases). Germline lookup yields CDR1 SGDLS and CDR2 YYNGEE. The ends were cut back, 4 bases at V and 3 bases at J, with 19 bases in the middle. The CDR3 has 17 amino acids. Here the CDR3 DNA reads TGTGCCAGCAGCACCCGGTCTGCGGGACTCCACACCGGGGAGCTGTTTTTT. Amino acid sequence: CASSTRSAGLHTGELFF.

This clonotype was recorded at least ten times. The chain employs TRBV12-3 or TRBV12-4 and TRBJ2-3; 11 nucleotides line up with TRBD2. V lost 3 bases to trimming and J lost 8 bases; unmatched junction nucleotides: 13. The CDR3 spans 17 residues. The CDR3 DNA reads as TGTGCCAGCAGTTTTAGCGGGGGGGAACTCGCAGGAGGTACGCAGTATTTT. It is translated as CASSFSGGELAGGTQYF.

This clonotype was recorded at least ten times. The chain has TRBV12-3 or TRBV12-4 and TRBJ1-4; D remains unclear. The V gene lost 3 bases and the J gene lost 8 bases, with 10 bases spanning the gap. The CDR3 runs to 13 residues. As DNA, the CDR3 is TGTGCCAGCAGTTTCCAGAGACGAGAAAAACTGTTTTTT. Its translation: CASSFQRREKLFF.

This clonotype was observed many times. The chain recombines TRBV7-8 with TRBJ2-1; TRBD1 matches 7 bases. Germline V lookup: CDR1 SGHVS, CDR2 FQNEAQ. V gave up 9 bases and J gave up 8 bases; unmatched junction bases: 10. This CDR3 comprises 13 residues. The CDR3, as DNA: TGTGCCAGACCGGGACAGACGTCCGATGAGCAGTTCTTC. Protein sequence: CARPGQTSDEQFF.

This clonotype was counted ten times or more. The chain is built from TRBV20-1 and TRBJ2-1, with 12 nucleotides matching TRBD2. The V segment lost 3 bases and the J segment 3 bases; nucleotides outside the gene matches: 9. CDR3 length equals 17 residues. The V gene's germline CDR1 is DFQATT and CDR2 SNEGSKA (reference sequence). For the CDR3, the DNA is TGCAGTGCTAGTGGTCTAGCGGGGGGGCGAGTCTACAATGAGCAGTTCTTC. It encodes CSASGLAGGRVYNEQFF.

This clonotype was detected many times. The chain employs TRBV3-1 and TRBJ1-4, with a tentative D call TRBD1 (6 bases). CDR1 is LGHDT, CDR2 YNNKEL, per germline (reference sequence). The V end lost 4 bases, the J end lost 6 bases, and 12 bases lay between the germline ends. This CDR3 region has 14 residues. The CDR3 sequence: CASSRTEVDEKLFF. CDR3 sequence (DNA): TGTGCCAGCAGCCGGACAGAGGTGGATGAAAAACTGTTTTTT.

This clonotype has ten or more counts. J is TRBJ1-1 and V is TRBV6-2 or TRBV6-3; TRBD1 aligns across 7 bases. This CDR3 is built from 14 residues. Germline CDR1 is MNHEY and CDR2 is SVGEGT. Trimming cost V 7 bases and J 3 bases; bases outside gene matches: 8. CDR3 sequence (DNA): TGTGCCAGCAACATGGCAGGGGGGGACACTGAAGCTTTCTTT. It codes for CASNMAGGDTEAFF.

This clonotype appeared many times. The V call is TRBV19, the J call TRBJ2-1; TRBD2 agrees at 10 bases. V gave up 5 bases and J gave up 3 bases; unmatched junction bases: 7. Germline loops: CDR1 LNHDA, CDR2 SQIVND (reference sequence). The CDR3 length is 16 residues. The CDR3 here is CASSPLAGESYNEQFF. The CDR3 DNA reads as TGTGCCAGTAGTCCCCTAGCGGGGGAGAGCTACAATGAGCAGTTCTTC.

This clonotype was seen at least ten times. The CDR3 DNA follows: TGTGCCAGCAGCGCCGCCGGGGCAGCGAACACCGGGGAGCTGTTTTTT. Translating gives CASSAAGAANTGELFF. The genes are TRBV9 and TRBJ2-2; D may correspond to TRBD1 or TRBD2 (5 bases each). Germline-derived CDR1 and CDR2 are SGDLS and YYNGEE. Trimming shortened V by 3 bases and J by 0 bases, and 12 bases separated the two germline ends. CDR3 length equals 16 residues.

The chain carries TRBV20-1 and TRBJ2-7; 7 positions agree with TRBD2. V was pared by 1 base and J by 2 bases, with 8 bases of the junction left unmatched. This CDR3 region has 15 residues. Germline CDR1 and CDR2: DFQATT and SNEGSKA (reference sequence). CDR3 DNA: TGCAGTGCTAGAGGGGGGGGGAGGGGTCCCTACGAGCAGTACTTC. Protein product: CSARGGGRGPYEQYF.

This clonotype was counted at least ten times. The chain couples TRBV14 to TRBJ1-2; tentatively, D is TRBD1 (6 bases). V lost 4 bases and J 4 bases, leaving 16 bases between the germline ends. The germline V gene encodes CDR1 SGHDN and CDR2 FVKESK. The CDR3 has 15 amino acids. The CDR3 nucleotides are TGTGCCAGCAGCCCGAGGAGGGGGGAAGGCTATGGCTACACCTTC. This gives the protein CASSPRRGEGYGYTF.

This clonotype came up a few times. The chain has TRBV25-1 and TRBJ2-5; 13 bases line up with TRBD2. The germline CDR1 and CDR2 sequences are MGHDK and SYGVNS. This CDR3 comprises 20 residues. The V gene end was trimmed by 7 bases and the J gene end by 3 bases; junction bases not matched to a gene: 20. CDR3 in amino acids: CASNHPRSEGLAGEEETQYF. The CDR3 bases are TGTGCCAGCAATCACCCCCGCTCCGAAGGACTAGCGGGGGAAGAAGAGACCCAGTACTTC.